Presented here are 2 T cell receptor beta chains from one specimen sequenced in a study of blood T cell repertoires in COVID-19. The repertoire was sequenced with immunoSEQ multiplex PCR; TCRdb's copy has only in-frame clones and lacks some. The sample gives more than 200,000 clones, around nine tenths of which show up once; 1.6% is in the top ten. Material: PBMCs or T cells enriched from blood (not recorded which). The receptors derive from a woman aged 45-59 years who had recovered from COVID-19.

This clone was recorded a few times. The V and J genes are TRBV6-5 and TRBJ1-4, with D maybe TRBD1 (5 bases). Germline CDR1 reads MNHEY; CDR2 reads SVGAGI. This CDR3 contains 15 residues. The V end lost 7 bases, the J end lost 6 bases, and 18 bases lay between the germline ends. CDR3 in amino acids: CASTGFNRGYEKLFF. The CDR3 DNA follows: TGTGCCAGCACCGGATTTAACCGGGGGTATGAAAAACTGTTTTTT.

The CDR3 sequence is CASSVEGGEIYEQYF. DNA of the CDR3: TGTGCCAGCAGCGTCGAAGGGGGAGAGATCTACGAGCAGTACTTC. The rearrangement links TRBV9 to TRBJ2-7; tentatively, D is TRBD1 (6 bases). The CDR3 covers 15 residues. V was pared by 2 bases and J by 3 bases, with 15 bases between. Germline lookup yields CDR1 SGDLS and CDR2 YYNGEE. Full variable domain (missing parts from reference TRBV9 and TRBJ2-7): DSGVTQTPKHLITATGQRVTLRCSPRSGDLSVYWYQQSLDQGLQFLIQYYNGEERAKGNILERFSAQQFPDLHSELNLSSLELGDSALYFCASSVEGGEIYEQYFGPGTRLTVT.